A selection of T cell receptor beta chains follows, all from one sample in a study of read filtering for tumor transcriptome and immune sequencing. Each CDR3 protein gets one entry after TCRdb re-called the reads with MiXCR. The sample yields around 48,000 distinct CDR3 sequences, less than 20% seen once. Sequencing was done on a sample of a population of CD138-negative cells sorted from bone marrow. The receptor set was obtained from a donor older than 35 with multiple myeloma. Both conserved end residues are part of each CDR3. The D gene is left open where the match is weak. Only part of the rows carry a size: once, few, many, or a class if the clone is expanded.

J: TRBJ2-3; V: TRBV29-1; size: many; length: 14; D: TRBD1; DNA: TGCAGCGTTGAAGGGACAGGCCGCACGGATACGCAGTATTTT; CDR3: CSVEGTGRTDTQYF
J: TRBJ2-1; V: TRBV9; size: NA; length: 15; D: NA; DNA: TGTGCCAGCAGCGTAGAGGGCACAGGGTGGAATGAGCAGTTCTTC; CDR3: CASSVEGTGWNEQFF
J: TRBJ2-7; V: TRBV20-1; size: many; length: 14; D: NA; DNA: TGCAGTGCTAGAGAAACTAGTCTCTCCTACGAGCAGTACTTC; CDR3: CSARETSLSYEQYF
J: TRBJ2-7; V: TRBV2; size: many; length: 15; D: NA; DNA: TGTGCCAGCAAAAGGCCCGGACAACCGCGGGACGAGCAGTACTTC; CDR3: CASKRPGQPRDEQYF
J: TRBJ2-3; V: TRBV10-3; size: many; length: 14; D: NA; DNA: TGTGCCATCAGGGACACCGGATTGACAGATACGCAGTATTTT; CDR3: CAIRDTGLTDTQYF
J: TRBJ2-2; V: TRBV20-1; size: many; length: 17; D: TRBD1; DNA: TGCAGTGCTAGAGATATGACGGGACAGGGGATATCCGGGGAGCTGTTTTTT; CDR3: CSARDMTGQGISGELFF
J: TRBJ1-1; V: TRBV29-1; size: many; length: 11; D: NA; DNA: TGCAGCGTTTACGTCCAGGCGAAGGCTTTCTTT; CDR3: CSVYVQAKAFF
J: TRBJ2-5; V: TRBV20-1; size: many; length: 15; D: TRBD1; DNA: TGCAGTGCTAGGCCTCCACAGGGGGCGCGGGCGACCCAGTACTTC; CDR3: CSARPPQGARATQYF
J: TRBJ2-3; V: TRBV7-9; size: many; length: 15; D: NA; DNA: TGTGCCAGCAGCTTACGGGACGCAGACACAGATACGCAGTATTTT; CDR3: CASSLRDADTDTQYF
J: TRBJ2-5; V: TRBV6-2/TRBV6-3; size: many; length: 11; D: NA; DNA: TGTGCCAGCAGTAGCGGCAGAACCCAGTACTTC; CDR3: CASSSGRTQYF
J: TRBJ2-6; V: TRBV7-9; size: many; length: 17; D: NA; DNA: TGTGCCAGCAGAGAGAGCAGGGGCGCCTCTGGGGCCAACGTCCTGACTTTC; CDR3: CASRESRGASGANVLTF
J: TRBJ2-1; V: TRBV5-1; size: many; length: 15; D: TRBD2; DNA: TGCGCCAGCAGCGGGACTACCAGCGACCACAATGAGCAGTTCTTC; CDR3: CASSGTTSDHNEQFF
J: TRBJ2-1; V: TRBV29-1; size: medium-sized; length: 14; D: TRBD2; DNA: TGCGGCGTTGCTCAGCGGGGGTCCTACAATGAGCAGTTCTTC; CDR3: CGVAQRGSYNEQFF
J: TRBJ2-7; V: TRBV6-6; size: many; length: 16; D: TRBD2; DNA: TGTGCCAGCAGTTACTCGACTAGCGGGAGGATCTACGAGCAGTACTTC; CDR3: CASSYSTSGRIYEQYF
J: TRBJ2-3; V: TRBV6-4; size: once; length: 17; D: TRBD1; DNA: TGTGCCAGCAGTGACAATATCAGGGACAGGGTTATAGATACGCAGTATTTT; CDR3: CASSDNIRDRVIDTQYF
J: TRBJ2-7; V: TRBV12-3/TRBV12-4; size: many; length: 15; D: TRBD1; DNA: TGTGCCAGCAGTTCCAGGGACAGGGGGTCCTACGAGCAGTACTTC; CDR3: CASSSRDRGSYEQYF
J: TRBJ2-1; V: TRBV18; size: many; length: 13; D: TRBD1; DNA: TGTGCCAGCTCACCATCCAGGGGGAATGAGCAGTTCTTC; CDR3: CASSPSRGNEQFF
J: TRBJ1-1; V: TRBV2; size: many; length: 13; D: NA; DNA: TGTGCCAGCAGTGAGTGGACGTTGACTGAAGCTTTCTTT; CDR3: CASSEWTLTEAFF
J: TRBJ2-3; V: TRBV7-9; size: NA; length: 13; D: NA; DNA: TGTGCCAGCAGACGACAGAGCACAGATACGCAGTATTTT; CDR3: CASRRQSTDTQYF
J: TRBJ2-5; V: TRBV6-2/TRBV6-3; size: many; length: 13; D: NA; DNA: TGTGCCATCTCAGGGGATGCTCGTGAGACCCAGTACTTC; CDR3: CAISGDARETQYF
J: TRBJ2-3; V: TRBV5-1; size: NA; length: 15; D: TRBD1; DNA: TGCGCCAGCAGCTCGGGACAGGGGGGGACAGGTACGCAGTATTTT; CDR3: CASSSGQGGTGTQYF
J: TRBJ1-1; V: TRBV6-5; size: many; length: 11; D: NA; DNA: TGTGCCAGCACCGATAACACTGAAGCTTTCTTT; CDR3: CASTDNTEAFF
J: TRBJ2-2; V: TRBV12-3/TRBV12-4; size: many; length: 15; D: NA; DNA: TGTGCCAGCAGTCCACGGACAGTATACACCGGGGAGCTGTTTTTT; CDR3: CASSPRTVYTGELFF
J: TRBJ1-5; V: TRBV24-1; size: NA; length: 15; D: TRBD1; DNA: TGTGCCACCAGCGCAGACAGGGCTGACAATCAGCCCCAGCATTTT; CDR3: CATSADRADNQPQHF
J: TRBJ2-1; V: TRBV29-1; size: medium-sized; length: 15; D: NA; DNA: TGCAGCGTGGATGCTGACCTGAGCTCCTACAATGAGCAGTTCTTC; CDR3: CSVDADLSSYNEQFF
J: TRBJ1-1; V: TRBV6-5; size: many; length: 13; D: NA; DNA: TGTGCCAGCAGTTACGCTGGGGCCACTGAAGCTTTCTTT; CDR3: CASSYAGATEAFF
J: TRBJ2-7; V: TRBV5-1; size: few; length: 15; D: NA; DNA: TGCGCCAGCAGCTTTAACCCGACCCAGGTCGACGAGCAGTACTTC; CDR3: CASSFNPTQVDEQYF